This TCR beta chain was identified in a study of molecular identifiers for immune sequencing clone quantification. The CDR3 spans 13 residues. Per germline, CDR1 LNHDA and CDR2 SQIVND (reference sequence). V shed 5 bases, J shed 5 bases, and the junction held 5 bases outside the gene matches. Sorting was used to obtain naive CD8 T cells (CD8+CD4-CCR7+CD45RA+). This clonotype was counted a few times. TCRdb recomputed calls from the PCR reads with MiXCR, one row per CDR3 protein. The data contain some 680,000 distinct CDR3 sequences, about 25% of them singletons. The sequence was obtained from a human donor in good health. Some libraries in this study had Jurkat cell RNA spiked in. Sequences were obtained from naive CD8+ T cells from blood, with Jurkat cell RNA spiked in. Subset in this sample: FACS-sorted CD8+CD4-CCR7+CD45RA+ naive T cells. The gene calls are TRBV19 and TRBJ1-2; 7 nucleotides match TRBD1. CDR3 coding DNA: TGTGCCAGTAGTCCGGGACAGACGTATGGCTACACCTTC. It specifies CASSPGQTYGYTF.